This T cell receptor beta chain was retrieved from a study of blood T cell repertoires in COVID-19. As originally analysed: Counts of nucleated cells, estimated from reference gene primer amplification, were obtained. Data came from immunoSEQ multiplex PCR; TCRdb stores just in-frame clones and leaves some out. V and J calls plus clone size are reproduced from that table; the DNA served to infer D and trimming. The sample consists of fewer than 400,000 clones, 92% of them appearing once. Recruitment covered about two dozen US areas and drew participants whose ages spanned about 18 to 89 years. The V gene's germline CDR1 is MNHNY and CDR2 SVGAGI (reference sequence). This CDR3 has 15 amino acids. The junction had 8 bases not matched to a gene; V was cut back by 4 bases and J by 7 bases.

The receptor comes from a woman younger than 45 who had recovered from COVID-19. The rearrangement links TRBV6-6 to TRBJ1-5; TRBD1 matches 9 bases. The sample was PBMCs or T cells enriched from blood (not recorded which). The CDR3 nucleotides are TGTGCCAGCAGTTCCCTGGGACAGGGAGGCCAGCCCCAGCATTTT. This codes for CASSSLGQGGQPQHF.